Detailed here is one T cell receptor (beta chain). Its antigen target is currently unknown. Receptor libraries were prepared by 5' RACE. Each TCR library was prepared from about 3.5 ug of total RNA. For each sample, cDNA synthesis was carried out in eight separate reactions using SMARTScribe reverse transcriptase. During cDNA synthesis, unique molecular identifiers containing a 6-nucleotide sample barcode were introduced by template switching. TCRalpha and TCRbeta cDNA was amplified in two nested PCRs of about 16 and 10 cycles, and bead purification was carried out after each PCR. Before amplification, cDNA was treated with uracil DNA-glycosylase and purified using the QIAquick PCR purification kit. In the second PCR, Illumina TruSeq-compatible adapters and sample-specific barcodes were added. TapeStation and Qubit were used to check library quality and concentration, and 4.5 to 6.5 ng of each library was pooled. The pooled libraries were sequenced with 2 x 100 bp reads and custom sequencing primers on an Illumina HiSeq2500 single-index Rapid Run. The study's processing was this. MiGEC version 1.2.6 was used for UMI-based consensus assembly to correct PCR and sequencing errors. MiXCR version 2.1.1 handled V(D)J alignment, clonotype assembly and CDR3 extraction. To normalise gene usage, clonotype sharing and MAIT/NKT TCR abundance, the analysis used the top 1000, 10 000 and 20 000 clonotypes per sample. Diversity was computed as the inverse Simpson index with the vegan R package after downsampling to 27 000 UMIs. Paired Mann-Whitney U tests were applied to discordant twin pairs, and Benjamini-Hochberg correction was used for multiple testing. TCRdb reprocessed the sequencing reads and holds a single record per CDR3 protein sequence, with no DNA. TCRdb, not the original authors, processed these V and J calls. The sample table holds about 330,000 distinct CDR3 sequences. Roughly 2% of the sample goes to the ten largest clones.

The sample belongs to a study of monozygotic twins with inflammatory bowel disease (dated by TCRdb to about 2019). Regarding the research as a whole: In total, approximately 28 monozygotic twin pairs made up the full study: 19 Danish pairs, all IBD-discordant, plus nine German pairs, of which four were IBD-concordant and five were IBD-discordant. Disease-associated traits were sought mainly through comparisons between IBD patients and their genetically identical healthy co-twins within discordant pairs. Each individual had, on average, about 151 000 unique TCRalpha sequences and 181 000 unique TCRbeta sequences available for analysis. Study-level results and caveats: Compared with healthy twins, IBD patients shared fewer clonotypes with other individuals, and the difference was most pronounced in patients with signs of disease activity. Repertoire similarity did not differ between concordant and discordant twins, which could be due to limited statistical power. Different T cell subtypes could not be distinguished in the analysis. IBD patients had lower TCRbeta repertoire diversity, measured by the inverse Simpson index, than their healthy co-twins. Background noise and inter-individual variability may have been introduced into the repertoires by the differing immunosuppressive treatments among patients. The results gave no support for a single strong signal or clonotype linked to IBD.

The germline V gene yields SGHTA for CDR1 and FQGNSA for CDR2. The CDR3 measures 14 amino acids from cysteine to phenylalanine. Only the protein sequence is given. A roughly 2.7 ml peripheral blood sample was drawn into PAXgene tubes per donor and stored at -80°C. Without any T cell sorting, total RNA was extracted from whole blood using the PAXgene blood miRNA kit on an automated QIAcube. Peripheral blood from monozygotic twin pairs concordant or discordant for inflammatory bowel disease was subjected to deep TCRalpha and TCRbeta repertoire profiling with unique molecular barcoding. Smoking habits were recorded for all twin pairs, and each individual was classified as a current, former or never smoker.

Sequencing used blood. Recombination linked TRBV7-2 to TRBJ1-2. The source of this sequence is a human donor with ulcerative colitis or Crohn's disease, or a healthy co-twin of an affected twin (not recorded which). The CDR3 protein: CASTLSRANYGYTF.